A single sample is the source of the 28 T cell receptor beta chains below, sequenced in a study of Graves' ophthalmopathy and Graves' hyperthyroidism. As the template, RNA transcripts were used to amplify TCR beta CDR3 regions. The library came from an HTBI-primed first-round RT-PCR and a second-round multiplex PCR. Via MiXCR, TCRdb re-called the multiplex PCR reads, giving one row per CDR3 protein. This sample has some 360,000 distinct CDR3 sequences, with about 17% found just once. Sequenced: peripheral blood. The source is an adult woman with stable Graves' hyperthyroidism.

This clonotype has at least ten counts. V gene TRBV20-1 combines with J gene TRBJ1-3; unclear D gene. Germline V gene sequence: CDR1 DFQATT, CDR2 SNEGSKA (reference sequence). V shed 0 bases and J shed 0 bases, with 9 bases lying between them. The CDR3 contains 15 residues. The CDR3 nucleotides read TGCAGTGCTAGAGAGGCAGGAAGCTCTGGAAACACCATATATTTT. It is translated as CSAREAGSSGNTIYF.

This clonotype came up many times. This sequence joins TRBV27 and TRBJ2-7; a weak D match, TRBD1 (6 bases). Germline V gene data show CDR1 as MNHEY and CDR2 as SMNVEV (reference sequence). V lost 4 bases and J lost 1, with 14 bases in between. The CDR3 loop spans 15 amino acids. In DNA form, the CDR3 reads TGTGCCAGCAGTTATAGGGGGACGGGATCCTACGAGCAGTACTTC. Protein product: CASSYRGTGSYEQYF.

This clonotype was observed a few times. This sequence joins TRBV3-1 and TRBJ1-6, with TRBD1 matching 7 bases. Looked up from germline, CDR1 is LGHDT and CDR2 is YNNKEL (reference sequence). V trimming: 6 bases; J trimming: 6 bases; junction bases outside the gene matches: 5. The CDR3 has 14 residues. The CDR3 loop is CASRETGTNSPLHF. CDR3 coding DNA: TGTGCCAGCAGGGAGACAGGGACTAATTCACCCCTCCACTTT.

In its sample, this clonotype was seen many times. The chain uses TRBV5-1 and TRBJ1-1; weak D call: TRBD1 (6 bases). Germline values: CDR1 SGHRS, CDR2 YFSETQ. Deletions cut 0 bases from V and 7 bases from J, with 16 bases between. This CDR3 has 15 residues. The CDR3 loop is CASSLAGGASIEAFF. The CDR3 DNA reads TGCGCCAGCAGCTTGGCCGGGGGGGCCAGTATTGAAGCTTTCTTT.

As concerns this clonotype: This may arise from a read error, as a much more abundant clone is one base away. The genes are TRBV4-1 and TRBJ1-6; 7 bases align to TRBD1. Germline V gene data show CDR1 as MGHRA and CDR2 as YSYEKL. CDR3 size: 16 residues. As DNA, the CDR3 is TGCGCCAGCAGCCAAGATGTACAGGGGATAAATTCACACCTCCACTTT. The encoded protein is CASSQDVQGINSHLHF.

This clonotype was detected ten times or more. This rearrangement joins TRBV2 to TRBJ1-1; D uncertain. Germline-derived CDR1 and CDR2 are SNHLY and FYNNEI. Deletions cut 4 bases from V and 3 bases from J, with 18 bases between. The CDR3 is 16 residues long. CDR3 residues: CASSADRQTLYTEAFF. For the CDR3, the DNA is TGTGCCAGCAGTGCGGATCGGCAGACCCTTTACACTGAAGCTTTCTTT. Combining the CDR3 with reference TRBV2 and TRBJ1-1 gives the whole variable domain EPEVTQTPSHQVTQMGQEVILRCVPISNHLYFYWYRQILGQKVEFLVSFYNNEISEKSEIFDDQFSVERPDGSNFTLKIRSTKLEDSAMYFCASSADRQTLYTEAFFGQGTRLTVV.

This clonotype was counted at least ten times. The gene calls are TRBV6-2 or TRBV6-3 and TRBJ1-1; D not certain. Germline CDR1 MNHEY, CDR2 SVGEGT. The ends were cut back, 4 bases at V and 4 bases at J, with 7 bases in the middle. CDR3 length: 12 residues. The CDR3 loop reads CASSWQITEAFF. The CDR3 DNA reads as TGTGCCAGCAGTTGGCAGATCACTGAAGCTTTCTTT.

This chain joins TRBV7-2 and TRBJ1-1; D remains ambiguous. V was clipped by 1 base and J by 1 base, with 7 bases between them. This CDR3 region has 14 residues. The germline V gene encodes CDR1 SGHTA and CDR2 FQGNSA. This CDR3 reads CASSLGHQNTEAFF. CDR3 nucleotides: TGTGCCAGCAGCTTAGGGCACCAGAACACTGAAGCTTTCTTT.

This clonotype was picked up many times. The chain carries TRBV20-1 and TRBJ2-7; 8 bases align to TRBD2. This CDR3 is built from 15 residues. The germline CDR1 and CDR2 sequences are DFQATT and SNEGSKA (reference sequence). V trimming: 4 bases; J trimming: 5 bases; junction bases outside the gene matches: 13. CDR3 sequence: CSAISRAGGGNEQYF. CDR3 nucleotide sequence: TGCAGTGCTATTTCACGGGCGGGAGGAGGTAACGAGCAGTACTTC.

Many counts were recorded for this clonotype. J is TRBJ1-5 and V is TRBV27; no clear D. The V end lost 5 bases, the J end lost 7 bases, and 21 bases lay between the germline ends. The germline V gene has CDR1 MNHEY and CDR2 SMNVEV (reference sequence). The CDR3 length is 16 residues. The CDR3 loop reads CASSPIKNLVRQPQHF. For the CDR3, the DNA is TGTGCCAGCAGTCCTATAAAGAACCTCGTAAGACAGCCCCAGCATTTT.

As regards this clonotype: A read error is possible here, since a much larger clone lies one base away. The rearrangement joins TRBV27 to TRBJ1-2, with 9 bases aligning to TRBD1. V lost 5 bases, J lost 7 bases, and 11 bases stayed unmatched. Germline lookup yields CDR1 MNHEY and CDR2 SMNVEV (reference sequence). The CDR3 is made up of 15 amino acids. The CDR3 sequence is CASSADRGGGCGYTF. CDR3 nucleotide sequence: TGTGCCAGCAGTGCAGACAGGGGGGGGGGTTGTGGCTACACCTTC.

V usage is TRBV5-1 and J usage is TRBJ2-5; TRBD2 is a possible D gene (5 bases). The CDR3 sequence is 11 residues long. Germline V gives CDR1 SGHRS, CDR2 YFSETQ. Trimming left V 7 bases short and J 2 bases short, with 6 bases between. The CDR3 spells CASRDQETQYF. DNA of the CDR3: TGCGCCAGCCGGGATCAAGAGACCCAGTACTTC.

In its sample, this clonotype was seen many times. The chain is built from TRBV28 and TRBJ2-7; 7 positions match TRBD1. The CDR3 has 14 amino acids. Per the germline V gene, CDR1 is MDHEN and CDR2 is SYDVKM. Trimming took 4 bases from V and 4 from J; bases not matched to a gene: 7. CDR3 in DNA: TGTGCCAGCAGTTCCTGGGGGACAGTATACGAGCAGTACTTC. Amino acids: CASSSWGTVYEQYF.

In this sample, this clonotype turned up many times. This chain uses TRBV28 with TRBJ1-5; D is unclear. This CDR3 region has 18 residues. Germline CDR1 MDHEN, CDR2 SYDVKM. The V and J ends lost 5 bases and 0 bases respectively, with 20 bases between them. CDR3 sequence: CASSTFLPRKYSNQPQHF. CDR3 nucleotides: TGTGCCAGCAGTACCTTTCTCCCGAGAAAGTATAGCAATCAGCCCCAGCATTTT.

This clonotype appeared many times. The rearrangement joins TRBV4-2 to TRBJ1-1; D may be TRBD1 (5 bases). The CDR3 spans 14 residues. Per germline, CDR1 LGHNA and CDR2 YNFKEQ. The V and J ends lost 1 base and 4 bases respectively, with 10 bases between them. The CDR3 spells CASSQGGKGTEAFF. The DNA for the CDR3 is TGTGCCAGCAGCCAAGGGGGGAAGGGCACTGAAGCTTTCTTT.

This clonotype was counted a few times. This rearrangement joins TRBV7-8 to TRBJ1-5; 9 bases agree with TRBD1. The CDR3 spans 14 residues. V trimming: 6 bases; J trimming: 5 bases; junction bases outside the gene matches: 5. CDR1 is SGHVS and CDR2 is FQNEAQ in the germline V gene. CDR3 in DNA: TGTGCCAGCAGGCCCGGGACAGGGCATCAGCCCCAGCATTTT. Translating it yields CASRPGTGHQPQHF.

This clonotype was observed many times. The chain links TRBV5-1 to TRBJ2-7; TRBD1 might be the D (6 bases). V was pared by 1 base and J by 1 base, with 24 bases between. Germline CDR1 reads SGHRS; CDR2 reads YFSETQ. The CDR3 contains 19 residues. CDR3 bases: TGCGCCAGCAGCTTGTCGGTTAGTTCAGGGGCTAGAGGTTCCTACGAGCAGTACTTC. Its translation: CASSLSVSSGARGSYEQYF.

This clonotype occurred many times. The chain joins TRBV12-3 or TRBV12-4 to TRBJ2-7; no clear D. CDR3 length equals 15 residues. Trimming cost V 3 bases and J 2 bases, with 14 bases left between them. The CDR3 DNA reads as TGTGCCAGCAGTTTCGGACCGCACCTCGCCTACGAGCAGTACTTC. Protein: CASSFGPHLAYEQYF.

This chain connects TRBV20-1 to TRBJ1-2; D unresolved. The CDR3 is 10 residues long. Germline V gene lookup returns CDR1 DFQATT and CDR2 SNEGSKA (reference sequence). V was shortened by 4 bases and J by 5 bases, with 5 bases between the two germline ends. CDR3: CSAIRYGYTF. The CDR3 DNA sequence: TGCAGTGCTATAAGATATGGCTACACCTTC.

This clonotype was seen repeatedly, ten times or more. The V gene is TRBV6-5, the J gene TRBJ1-5, with D possibly being TRBD1 (6 bases). V was trimmed by 2 bases and J by 5 bases, leaving 19 bases between them. The CDR3 is 17 residues long. The germline V gene has CDR1 MNHEY and CDR2 SVGAGI. CDR3 coding DNA: TGTGCCAGCAGTTACGACCCCCGACAGGTCGAATATCAGCCCCAGCATTTT. This encodes CASSYDPRQVEYQPQHF.

This clonotype came up a few times. The chain carries TRBV9 and TRBJ2-3, with TRBD2 matching 13 bases. The CDR3 spans 17 residues. CDR1 SGDLS and CDR2 YYNGEE come from the germline V gene. The ends lost 4 bases at V and 5 bases at J; junction bases unmatched: 10. The CDR3 here is CASSPGLAGAGGDTQYF. The CDR3 DNA follows: TGTGCCAGCAGCCCCGGACTAGCGGGAGCAGGGGGAGATACGCAGTATTTT.

The table lists this clonotype with many counts. The chain is built from TRBV2 and TRBJ2-4; 7 bases agree with TRBD1. The CDR3 consists of 14 residues. Germline loops: CDR1 SNHLY, CDR2 FYNNEI. The ends lost 7 bases at V and 4 bases at J; junction bases unmatched: 7. The CDR3: CASKSRGSKNIQYF. The CDR3 DNA sequence: TGTGCCAGCAAGAGCAGGGGGTCGAAAAACATTCAGTACTTC.

This clonotype was seen at least ten times. V is TRBV18 and J is TRBJ1-1; no reliable D call. The CDR3 sequence is 12 residues long. Trimming stripped 0 bases from V and 10 bases from J, with 9 bases between. Germline V gives CDR1 KGHSH, CDR2 LQKENI. CDR3 protein: CASSPPQTVAFF. In DNA, the CDR3 is TGTGCCAGCTCACCACCACAAACGGTAGCTTTCTTT.

In this sample, this clonotype turned up many times. The gene calls are TRBV2 and TRBJ2-7; 8 nucleotides align to TRBD2. The germline V gene encodes CDR1 SNHLY and CDR2 FYNNEI. The CDR3 spans 15 residues. The trim removed 0 bases at V and 5 bases at J, leaving 6 bases unmatched. CDR3 nucleotide sequence: TGTGCCAGCAGTGAAGCGTCAGCGGGAGCTCACGAGCAGTACTTC. Translating gives CASSEASAGAHEQYF.

This clonotype was detected a few times. This chain connects TRBV4-1 to TRBJ1-5; a possible D gene is TRBD1 (5 bases). Germline V lookup: CDR1 MGHRA, CDR2 YSYEKL. This CDR3 is built from 15 residues. V dropped 2 bases and J dropped 2 bases, with 10 bases sitting between them. DNA for the CDR3: TGCGCCAGCAGCCAAACTCCAGGGCGCAATCAGCCCCAGCATTTT. This codes for CASSQTPGRNQPQHF.

This clonotype came up many times. The V gene is TRBV2, the J gene TRBJ2-7, with D tentatively TRBD1 (6 bases). Trimming took off 3 bases at V and 3 bases at J, with 9 bases between the two ends. The CDR3 totals 13 residues. Germline CDR1 reads SNHLY; CDR2 reads FYNNEI. The DNA of the CDR3 is TGTGCCAGCAGTGAGATGGACAGCTACGAGCAGTACTTC. Protein: CASSEMDSYEQYF.

This clonotype has more than one count but fewer than ten. A single base separates this from a much larger clone, so it may be a read error. The chain recombines TRBV20-1 with TRBJ2-1; the D is unclear. Germline V gene sequence: CDR1 DFQATT, CDR2 SNEGSKA (reference sequence). The CDR3 totals 15 residues. CDR3 residues: CSALPLTFSYNEKFF. As DNA, the CDR3 is TGCAGTGCTCTCCCCCTAACTTTCTCCTACAATGAGAAGTTCTTC.

A note on this clonotype: This clone may be a read error of a much larger clone one base away. The chain links TRBV12-3 or TRBV12-4 to TRBJ1-1; unclear D gene. The CDR3 has 12 residues. Trimming removed 11 bases at V and 5 bases at J, with 15 bases between. The CDR3 protein is CAGTLGGTEAFF. In DNA form, the CDR3 reads TGTGCCGGCACCCTGGGCGGAACTGAAGCTTTCTTT.